These 8 T cell receptor beta chains share one sample of origin, sequenced in a study of cytomegalovirus exposure and HLA in healthy donors (dated by TCRdb to about 2017). Library preparation was by the immunoSEQ multiplex PCR assay. A mixture of 60 forward primers for TCR Vbeta segments and 13 reverse primers for TCR Jbeta segments was used in the multiplex PCR. TCRdb re-hosts the immuneACCESS table, in-frame sequences only. Its copies lack some clones; in the studies checked, an unresolved V gene accounts for under half of them, and the cause for the rest is not known. This sample comprises 130,000 or so clones, 73% of them detected only once. Of the sample, about 2.1% falls within the top ten clones. The sequencing input was PBMCs. Every receptor here comes from a woman aged 40-49 years in good health and CMV-seropositive.

This clone appeared once. The identical CDR3 is also encoded by other nucleotide sequences in the sample. The chain has TRBV18 and TRBJ2-5; D gene unclear. V lost 1 base and J 3 bases, leaving 3 bases between the germline ends. The germline gives CDR1 KGHSH, CDR2 LQKENI. The CDR3 contains 12 residues. The CDR3 region is CASSPLEETQYF. The CDR3 bases are TGTGCCAGCTCACCACTCGAAGAGACCCAGTACTTC.

CDR3 protein: CASSRDGGTQYF. In DNA, the CDR3 is TGTGCCAGCAGTCGGGATGGAGGGACGCAGTATTTT. This chain links TRBV6-6 with TRBJ2-3; a weak D match, TRBD2 (6 bases). The CDR3 has 12 amino acids. Germline V CDR1 and CDR2: MNHNY, SVGAGI (reference sequence). Between the trimmed V and J ends, which lost 5 bases and 9 bases, there was a span of 12 bases.

The chain joins TRBV28 to TRBJ1-2; no clear D. V was shortened by 8 bases and J by 4 bases, with 14 bases between the two germline ends. This CDR3 spans 13 amino acids. CDR1 and CDR2 (germline): MDHEN, SYDVKM. The CDR3, as DNA: TGTGCCAGCCAGACTCCGCCCTTCTATGGCTACACCTTC. The encoded protein is CASQTPPFYGYTF.

The gene calls are TRBV5-1 and TRBJ1-1; D gene uncertain. Germline V gene sequence: CDR1 SGHRS, CDR2 YFSETQ. This CDR3 comprises 16 residues. Between the trimmed V and J ends, which lost 0 bases and 1 base, there was a span of 13 bases. In nucleotides, the CDR3 is TGCGCCAGCAGCTTGGGGGCTGTCGAGGGGAACACTGAAGCTTTCTTT. This encodes CASSLGAVEGNTEAFF.

J is TRBJ2-1 and V is TRBV30, with a possible D match to TRBD1 (6 bases). Germline CDR1 reads GTSNPN; CDR2 reads SVGIG (reference sequence). Deletions cut 0 bases from V and 12 bases from J, with 15 bases between. This CDR3 region has 13 residues. The CDR3 nucleotides read TGTGCCTGGAGTGTACGCACAGGGATAGGGCAGTTCTTC. Amino acids: CAWSVRTGIGQFF.

The chain is built from TRBV29-1 and TRBJ2-7; possibly TRBD1 for D (5 bases). V lost 7 bases to trimming and J lost 5 bases, with 18 bases between them. The CDR3 is made up of 13 amino acids. Looked up from germline, CDR1 is SQVTM and CDR2 is ANQGSEA. The CDR3 spells CSAGVNIGDEQYF. As DNA, the CDR3 is TGCAGCGCTGGGGTGAATATAGGGGACGAGCAGTACTTC.

The genes are TRBV6-1 and TRBJ1-6; 7 nucleotides align to TRBD1. V gave up 6 bases and J gave up 6 bases; unmatched junction bases: 2. The CDR3 runs 13 residues. Germline values: CDR1 MNHNS, CDR2 SASEGT. The CDR3 nucleotides are TGTGCCAGCAGGGGACAGATTAATTCACCCCTCCACTTT. As protein: CASRGQINSPLHF.

This clone was found once. V usage is TRBV2 and J usage is TRBJ2-1, with TRBD2 identical over 7 bases. Germline V lookup: CDR1 SNHLY, CDR2 FYNNEI. This CDR3 has 15 amino acids. Trimming at V came to 7 bases and at J to 7 bases, leaving 13 bases not matched to a gene. The CDR3 nucleotides read TGTGCCAGCACTAGGCTGGGGGGGGGAGGGAATGAGCAGTTCTTC. It codes for CASTRLGGGGNEQFF.